This TCR beta chain was recovered during a study of shared clonotypes between healthy human individuals. About the study: Each donor contributed plates that comprised three CD4 naive, three CD4 memory, two CD8 naive and one CD8 memory.

As to this clone: Its antigen remains unidentified.

Trimming pared 6 bases from V and 5 bases from J, leaving 19 bases between. Looked up from germline, CDR1 is MRHNA and CDR2 is SNTAGT. The CDR3 extends over 16 amino acids. Findings and caveats of the study: Naive CD4 clonotypes overlapped across several donors at about 5.2%. Memory subsets generally showed smaller estimated richness than naive subsets did.

Both subsets, CD45RA+ naive and CD45RA-negative memory, were split from the CD4+ cells. Repertoires were generated with immunoSEQ multiplex PCR, while TCRdb's copy carries only in-frame clones and drops some. The sample comprises some 2,000,000 clones, nearly 97% of which are singletons, and roughly 0.13% rests with the top ten. The gene calls are TRBV6-4 and TRBJ1-4; D call uncertain. This clonotype was obtained from a man aged 18 to 29 in good health. The sequenced material came from naive CD4+ T cells sorted from blood. Subset reported: CD45RA+ positively selected. The CDR3, as DNA: TGTGCCAGCAGCCGCGCCTACCGGTTGGAGAATGAAAAACTGTTTTTT. This sequence encodes CASSRAYRLENEKLFF.